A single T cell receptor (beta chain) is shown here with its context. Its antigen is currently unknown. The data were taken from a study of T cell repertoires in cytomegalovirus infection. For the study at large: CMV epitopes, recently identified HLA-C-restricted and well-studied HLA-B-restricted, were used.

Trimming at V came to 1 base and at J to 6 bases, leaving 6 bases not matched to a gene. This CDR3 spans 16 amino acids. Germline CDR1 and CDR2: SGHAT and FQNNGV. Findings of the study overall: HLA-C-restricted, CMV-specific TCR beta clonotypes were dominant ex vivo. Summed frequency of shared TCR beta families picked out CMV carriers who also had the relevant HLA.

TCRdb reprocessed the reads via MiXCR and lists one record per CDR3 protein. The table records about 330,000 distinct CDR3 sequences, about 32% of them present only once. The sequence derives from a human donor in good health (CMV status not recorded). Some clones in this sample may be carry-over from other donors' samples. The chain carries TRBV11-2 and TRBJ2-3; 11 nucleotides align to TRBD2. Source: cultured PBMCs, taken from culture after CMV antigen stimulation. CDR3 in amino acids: CASSLVASGRMDTQYF. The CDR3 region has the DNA TGTGCCAGCAGCTTAGTGGCTAGCGGGAGGATGGATACGCAGTATTTT.